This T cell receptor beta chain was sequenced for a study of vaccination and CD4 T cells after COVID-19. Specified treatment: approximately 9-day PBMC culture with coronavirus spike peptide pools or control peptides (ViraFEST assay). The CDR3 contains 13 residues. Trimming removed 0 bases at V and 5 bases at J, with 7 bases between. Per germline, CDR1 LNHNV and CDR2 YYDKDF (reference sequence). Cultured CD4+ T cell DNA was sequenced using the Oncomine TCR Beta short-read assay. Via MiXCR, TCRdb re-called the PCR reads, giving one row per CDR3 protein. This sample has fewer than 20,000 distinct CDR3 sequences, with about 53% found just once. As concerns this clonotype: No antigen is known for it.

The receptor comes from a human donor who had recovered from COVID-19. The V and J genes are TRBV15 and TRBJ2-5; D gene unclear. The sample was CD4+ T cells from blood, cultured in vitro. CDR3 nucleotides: TGTGCCACCAGCAGAGACCCGCAGGAGACCCAGTACTTC. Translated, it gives CATSRDPQETQYF. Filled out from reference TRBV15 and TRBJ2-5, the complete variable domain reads DAMVIQNPRYQVTQFGKPVTLSCSQTLNHNVMYWYQQKSSQAPKLLFHYYDKDFNNEADTPDNFQSRRPNTSFCFLDIRSPGLGDTAMYLCATSRDPQETQYFGPGTRLLVL.